Presented here are 25 T cell receptor beta chains from one specimen sequenced in a study of T-cell memory formation after mild COVID-19. One entry per CDR3 protein results from TCRdb running MiXCR on the 5' RACE reads. The data show hundreds of thousands of distinct CDR3 sequences, 16% seen once. The sample consisted of PBMCs or a T cell subset sorted from them (not recorded which). The receptors here all came from a man aged 18 to 29 who had mild COVID-19 (a few samples of this study predate the infection). Cell type and time point are not known.

This chain's CDR3 is CASSIDRGNTEAFF. The CDR3 DNA reads as TGTGCCAGCTCCATCGACAGGGGGAACACTGAAGCTTTCTTT. The rearrangement uses TRBV2 and TRBJ1-1; 8 positions agree with TRBD1. The V and J ends lost 8 bases and 1 base, in that order; junction bases with no gene match: 6. The CDR3 length is 14 residues. Germline V gene data show CDR1 as SNHLY and CDR2 as FYNNEI.

The chain links TRBV11-3 to TRBJ2-7, with 13 bases lining up with TRBD2. CDR1 is SGHNT and CDR2 is YENEEA in the germline V gene. CDR3 length: 15 amino acids. Unmatched junction bases numbered 3, after V lost 4 bases and J lost 3 bases. DNA for the CDR3: TGTGCCAGCAGCTCCGGGACTAGCGGGGACTACGAGCAGTACTTC. It yields the protein CASSSGTSGDYEQYF.

There are many counts of this clonotype. A read error may produce the germline difference seen at one junction end. The chain links TRBV6-5 to TRBJ1-2; D is unresolved. The germline CDR1 and CDR2 sequences are MNHEY and SVGAGI. There are 14 residues in the CDR3. The CDR3 loop is CASSDSTRKQGYTF. CDR3 nucleotides: TGTGCCAGCAGTGACTCCACCCGTAAACAGGGCTACACCTTC.

V and J are TRBV7-2 and TRBJ2-3; possibly TRBD2 for D (5 bases). Germline V gene data show CDR1 as SGHTA and CDR2 as FQGNSA. The CDR3 runs 14 residues. The germline V and J ends were trimmed by 5 bases and 7 bases, with 16 bases remaining between them. CDR3 DNA sequence: TGTGCCAGCAGCCCGCGGGCCTCAGGCCATACGCAGTATTTT. Protein product: CASSPRASGHTQYF.

Only a few counts were recorded for this clonotype. This sequence joins TRBV4-1 and TRBJ2-3; the D gene is possibly TRBD2 (6 bases). Germline lookup yields CDR1 MGHRA and CDR2 YSYEKL. The CDR3 covers 19 residues. V shed 2 bases and J shed 6 bases, with 27 bases lying between them. This chain's CDR3 is CASSQPRDPQAGEWDTQYF. The CDR3 DNA reads as TGCGCCAGCAGCCAACCCCGGGACCCGCAAGCGGGCGAATGGGATACGCAGTATTTT.

Ten or more counts support this clonotype. This chain links TRBV7-2 with TRBJ2-5; perhaps TRBD1 as D (5 bases). There are 13 residues in the CDR3. Trimming removed 5 bases from V and 7 bases from J, with 14 bases in between. Germline CDR1 reads SGHTA; CDR2 reads FQGNSA. CDR3 residues: CASSLDTMGTQYF. CDR3 nucleotides: TGTGCCAGCAGCCTGGACACCATGGGGACCCAGTACTTC.

The V gene is TRBV18, the J gene TRBJ1-5; 9 bases are a match to TRBD1. The CDR3 covers 14 residues. The germline V gene encodes CDR1 KGHSH and CDR2 LQKENI. V shed 6 bases and J 7 bases; nucleotides not matched to a gene: 7. The DNA of the CDR3 is TGTGCCAGCTCTGTAACAGGGGGCGTCCAGCCCCAGCATTTT. Amino acid sequence: CASSVTGGVQPQHF.

This clonotype came up a few times. The V and J genes are TRBV12-3 or TRBV12-4 and TRBJ1-6, with D unresolved. V lost 4 bases and J 9 bases, leaving 10 bases between the germline ends. The CDR3 consists of 13 residues. The CDR3 reads CASSWTRTSPLHF. The CDR3 region has the DNA TGTGCCAGCAGTTGGACGAGGACTTCACCCCTCCACTTT.

This clonotype was observed a handful of times. The chain couples TRBV5-6 to TRBJ2-6; D uncertain. The germline V gene has CDR1 SGHDT and CDR2 YYEEEE. This CDR3 comprises 14 residues. With 4 bases removed from V and 0 bases from J, the gap between germline ends came to 5 bases. The CDR3 loop reads CASSIHSGANVLTF. DNA for the CDR3: TGTGCCAGCAGCATCCACTCTGGGGCCAACGTCCTGACTTTC.

V and J are TRBV29-1 and TRBJ1-2; D is ambiguous. The germline CDR1 and CDR2 sequences are SQVTM and ANQGSEA. This CDR3 is built from 14 residues. V lost 4 bases and J 6 bases, leaving 18 bases between the germline ends. The CDR3 here is CSVVGWAQIDGYTF. The CDR3 nucleotides read TGCAGCGTTGTCGGCTGGGCGCAAATCGATGGCTACACCTTC.

The genes are TRBV7-6 and TRBJ1-6; no reliable D call. The ends were cut back, 1 base at V and 6 bases at J, with 10 bases in the middle. CDR3 length: 15 residues. Germline CDR1 is SGHVS and CDR2 is FNYEAQ. The CDR3 DNA reads TGTGCCAGCAGCTTAGTATCCAGATTTAATTCACCCCTCCACTTT. Amino acid sequence: CASSLVSRFNSPLHF.

This clonotype was picked up a small number of times. The chain uses TRBV4-3 and TRBJ2-3; tentatively, D is TRBD2 (6 bases). V was trimmed by 3 bases and J by 1 base, leaving 11 bases between them. The CDR3 runs to 15 residues. Germline CDR1 is LGHNA and CDR2 is YSLEER. The DNA for the CDR3 is TGCGCCAGCAGCCACCGACTAGGTGGCACAGATACGCAGTATTTT. Protein product: CASSHRLGGTDTQYF.

This clonotype showed up just a few times. The gene calls are TRBV4-3 and TRBJ1-5; D gene uncertain. Trimming left V 4 bases short and J 4 bases short, with 14 bases between. The CDR3 consists of 15 residues. CDR1 and CDR2 (germline): LGHNA, YSLEER. The CDR3 loop is CASSLEAAGNQPQHF. DNA of the CDR3: TGCGCCAGCAGCCTCGAGGCGGCGGGTAATCAGCCCCAGCATTTT.

There are a few counts of this clonotype. The chain uses TRBV10-3 and TRBJ2-3; no firm D call. Germline-derived CDR1 and CDR2 are ENHRY and SYGVKD. This CDR3 has 14 residues. The V end was cut by 10 bases, the J end by 3 bases, with 17 bases between. The CDR3 sequence is CATQPEPVTDTQYF. CDR3 coding DNA: TGTGCCACCCAGCCGGAACCGGTTACAGATACGCAGTATTTT.

In nucleotides, the CDR3 is TGCAGTGCTAGAGGGGACGGCCGGCACCCCCAGCATTTT. Translated: CSARGDGRHPQHF. This sequence joins TRBV20-1 and TRBJ1-5; possible D gene TRBD1, 5 bases. V lost 1 base and J lost 10, with 14 bases in between. Germline loops: CDR1 DFQATT, CDR2 SNEGSKA (reference sequence). The CDR3 is made up of 13 amino acids.

Only a few counts were recorded for this clonotype. This chain connects TRBV10-3 to TRBJ1-6; D unresolved. The CDR3 covers 16 residues. Looked up from germline, CDR1 is ENHRY and CDR2 is SYGVKD. The V end was cut by 2 bases, the J end by 7 bases, with 15 bases between. DNA for the CDR3: TGTGCCATCAGTGAGCGCCTCGAAGGATGGAATTCACCCCTCCACTTT. Protein product: CAISERLEGWNSPLHF.

This chain connects TRBV12-3 or TRBV12-4 to TRBJ2-4; D is undetermined. The V gene lost 2 bases and the J gene lost 0 bases, with 11 bases spanning the gap. The CDR3 loop spans 16 amino acids. For the CDR3, the DNA is TGTGCCAGCAGTTTAAAACCCCCACTAGCCAAAAACATTCAGTACTTC. Amino acid sequence: CASSLKPPLAKNIQYF.

This clonotype was counted only a few times. The V and J genes are TRBV9 and TRBJ1-6, with 12 positions matching TRBD1. Germline CDR1 reads SGDLS; CDR2 reads YYNGEE. The length of the CDR3 is 14 residues. The trim removed 3 bases at V and 10 bases at J, leaving 2 bases unmatched. The CDR3 sequence is CASSGGTGGSPLHF. CDR3 nucleotide sequence: TGTGCCAGCAGCGGAGGGACAGGGGGCTCACCCCTCCACTTT.

The chain couples TRBV7-6 to TRBJ2-1; D possibly corresponds to TRBD2 (5 bases). The CDR3 is 13 amino acids. Trimming removed 2 bases from V and 7 bases from J, with 9 bases in between. The germline gives CDR1 SGHVS, CDR2 FNYEAQ. This CDR3 reads CASSLIGGNEQFF. CDR3 sequence (DNA): TGTGCCAGCAGCTTAATAGGCGGGAATGAGCAGTTCTTC.

The chain carries TRBV12-3 or TRBV12-4 and TRBJ2-1, with TRBD1 identical over 9 bases. V lost 6 bases, J lost 8 bases, and 11 bases stayed unmatched. The CDR3 consists of 15 residues. The DNA of the CDR3 is TGTGCCAGCAGCCCGGGACAGGGTAGGGTCGATGAGCAGTTCTTC. As protein: CASSPGQGRVDEQFF.

This clonotype was detected a few times. The chain carries TRBV25-1 and TRBJ1-4, with TRBD1 identical over 11 bases. Germline V gene lookup returns CDR1 MGHDK and CDR2 SYGVNS. The CDR3 contains 19 residues. The V and J ends lost 0 bases and 0 bases, in that order; junction bases with no gene match: 6. CDR3 coding DNA: TGTGCCAGCAGTGAATATGGGGGACAGGGGGTTGCAACTAATGAAAAACTGTTTTTT. This codes for CASSEYGGQGVATNEKLFF.

This clonotype has ten or more counts. V and J are TRBV7-2 and TRBJ2-1, with D uncertain. CDR1 and CDR2 from the germline V gene are SGHTA and FQGNSA. V shed 4 bases and J shed 0 bases, with 4 bases lying between them. The length of the CDR3 is 13 residues. The CDR3 loop reads CASSSNSYNEQFF. In DNA form, the CDR3 reads TGTGCCAGCAGCTCCAACTCCTACAATGAGCAGTTCTTC.

The sample holds a few counts of this clonotype. This chain connects TRBV28 to TRBJ2-3; 11 positions match TRBD2. Germline-derived CDR1 and CDR2 are MDHEN and SYDVKM. CDR3 length: 19 amino acids. With 4 bases clipped from V and 0 bases from J, the junction kept 12 bases outside the gene matches. Here the CDR3 reads CASSSSPSGGLLSTDTQYF. CDR3 bases: TGTGCCAGCAGTTCCTCTCCTAGCGGGGGGCTCCTAAGCACAGATACGCAGTATTTT.

This clonotype has ten or more counts. A much larger clone differs from this one at a single base, so this may be a read error. This rearrangement joins TRBV5-1 to TRBJ2-5, with D unclear. CDR3 size: 11 residues. The ends were cut back, 0 bases at V and 5 bases at J, with 2 bases in the middle. Germline CDR1 reads SGHRS; CDR2 reads YFSETQ. This CDR3 reads CASSLDETQYF. Written as DNA, the CDR3 is TGCGCCAGCAGCTTGGACGAGACCCAGTACTTC.

This clonotype was seen ten or more times. This chain links TRBV21-1 with TRBJ2-7. TRBV21-1 is shown as a pseudogene. The CDR3 extends over 14 amino acids. The CDR3 sequence: CASSKDEGSYEQYF. The CDR3 DNA reads as TGTGCCAGCAGCAAGGACGAGGGCTCCTACGAGCAGTACTTC.